This passage covers 10 T cell receptor beta chains from one sample sequenced in a study of control samples from healthy donors and cancer patients. Some clones are missing from TCRdb's copy, which holds only in-frame ones; the method was immunoSEQ multiplex PCR. This sample has about 410,000 clones; around 90% occur once, and the top ten carry over 5.5%. Specimen: PBMCs. The receptor set was obtained from a man aged 35-49 years with head and neck cancer.

The chain is built from TRBV3-1 (or the pseudogene TRBV3-2) and TRBJ2-5; D assignment may be TRBD1 or TRBD2 (6 bases each). Germline lookup yields CDR1 LGHDT and CDR2 YNNKEL (reference sequence). The CDR3 length is 15 residues. Trimming left V 0 bases short and J 8 bases short, with 16 bases between. The CDR3, as DNA: TGTGCCAGCAGCCAAGAGGGGGGCCACCGCCCTACCCAGTACTTC. Its translation is CASSQEGGHRPTQYF.

This clone was counted only a few times. The J gene is TRBJ1-2, the V gene TRBV7-9; 11 bases line up with TRBD1. Germline-derived CDR1 and CDR2 are SEHNR and FQNEAQ (reference sequence). The CDR3 has 16 residues. V was clipped by 2 bases and J by 4 bases; unmatched bases: 6. The DNA for the CDR3 is TGTGCCAGCAGCTTATTTGGACAGGGGGCGAGCTATGGCTACACCTTC. Translating it yields CASSLFGQGASYGYTF.

Concerning this clone: Different DNA sequences within this sample yield the same CDR3. V gene TRBV9 combines with J gene TRBJ2-7; D may be TRBD2 (6 bases). This CDR3 comprises 13 residues. The germline V and J ends were trimmed by 2 bases and 4 bases, with 10 bases remaining between them. CDR1 SGDLS and CDR2 YYNGEE come from the germline V gene. This CDR3 is CASSVAGTYEQYF. For the CDR3, the DNA is TGTGCCAGCAGCGTGGCAGGGACTTACGAGCAGTACTTC.

This clone has only one observation. The V call is TRBV19, the J call TRBJ1-1; the D is unclear. The CDR3 runs to 14 residues. V gave up 1 base and J gave up 7 bases, with 13 bases separating them. From germline, CDR1 is LNHDA and CDR2 SQIVND (reference sequence). The CDR3 region is CASSIVGRTHEAFF. The CDR3 region has the DNA TGTGCCAGTAGTATAGTAGGGAGGACCCATGAAGCTTTCTTT.

This chain connects TRBV12-5 to TRBJ2-3; D not resolved. V dropped 6 bases and J dropped 4 bases, with 8 bases sitting between them. This CDR3 spans 12 amino acids. CDR1 is LGHNT, CDR2 FRNRAP, per germline. The CDR3 spells CASGSESDTQYF. DNA for the CDR3: TGTGCTAGTGGCTCGGAATCAGATACGCAGTATTTT.

V and J are TRBV5-1 and TRBJ1-3; no firm D call. The V end lost 4 bases, the J end lost 0 bases, and 8 bases lay between the germline ends. The CDR3 consists of 14 residues. CDR1 is SGHRS and CDR2 is YFSETQ in the germline V gene. The CDR3 loop is CASSETYSGNTIYF. In DNA, the CDR3 is TGCGCCAGCAGCGAGACGTACTCTGGAAACACCATATATTTT.

This chain links TRBV30 with TRBJ1-4; tentative D call: TRBD1 (6 bases). CDR1 is GTSNPN and CDR2 is SVGIG in the germline V gene (reference sequence). V was shortened by 3 bases and J by 8 bases, with 16 bases between the two germline ends. The CDR3 has 14 residues. In DNA form, the CDR3 reads TGTGCCTGGAGGGGGACAATCCAGGTGGAAAAACTGTTTTTT. The encoded protein is CAWRGTIQVEKLFF.

This clone was observed once. The rearrangement links TRBV6-2 or TRBV6-3 to TRBJ2-1, with 11 bases aligning to TRBD2. The CDR3 is 15 amino acids. V was clipped by 5 bases and J by 4 bases; unmatched bases: 4. The germline V gene has CDR1 MNHEY and CDR2 SVGEGT. The DNA for the CDR3 is TGTGCCAGCAGTGTAGCGGGGGGGCCGTACAATGAGCAGTTCTTC. The encoded protein is CASSVAGGPYNEQFF.

The chain is built from TRBV19 and TRBJ1-2, with D hard to call. The CDR3 length is 13 residues. CDR1 and CDR2 (germline): LNHDA, SQIVND (reference sequence). Trimming shortened V by 4 bases and J by 5 bases, and 11 bases separated the two germline ends. The CDR3 coding sequence is TGTGCCAGTAGTACGCTCGAAAGATATGGCTACACCTTC. This codes for CASSTLERYGYTF. Drawing the rest from reference TRBV19 and TRBJ1-2, the complete variable domain is DGGITQSPKYLFRKEGQNVTLSCEQNLNHDAMYWYRQDPGQGLRLIYYSQIVNDFQKGDIAEGYSVSREKKESFPLTVTSAQKNPTAFYLCASSTLERYGYTFGSGTRLTVV.

V gene TRBV29-1 combines with J gene TRBJ2-1; 7 nucleotides match TRBD2. V lost 3 bases, J lost 9 bases, and 5 bases stayed unmatched. The CDR3 loop spans 12 amino acids. Looked up from germline, CDR1 is SQVTM and CDR2 is ANQGSEA. As DNA, the CDR3 is TGCAGCGTTGATCGGGGGGATCGTGAGCAGTTCTTC. Protein: CSVDRGDREQFF.